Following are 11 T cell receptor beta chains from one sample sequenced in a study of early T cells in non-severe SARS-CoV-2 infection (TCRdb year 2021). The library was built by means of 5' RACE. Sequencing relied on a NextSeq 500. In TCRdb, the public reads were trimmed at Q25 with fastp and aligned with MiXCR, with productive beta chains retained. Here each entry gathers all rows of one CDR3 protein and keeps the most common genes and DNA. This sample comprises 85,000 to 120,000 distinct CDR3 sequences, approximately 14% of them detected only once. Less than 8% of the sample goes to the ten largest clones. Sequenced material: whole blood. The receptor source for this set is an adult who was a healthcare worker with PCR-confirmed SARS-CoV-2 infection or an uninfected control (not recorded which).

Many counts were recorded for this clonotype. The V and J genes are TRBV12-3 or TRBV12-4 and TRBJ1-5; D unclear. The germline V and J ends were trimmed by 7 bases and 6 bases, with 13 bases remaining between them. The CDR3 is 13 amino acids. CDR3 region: CASTPGPSQPQHF. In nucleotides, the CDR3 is TGTGCCAGCACCCCGGGCCCCAGTCAGCCCCAGCATTTT.

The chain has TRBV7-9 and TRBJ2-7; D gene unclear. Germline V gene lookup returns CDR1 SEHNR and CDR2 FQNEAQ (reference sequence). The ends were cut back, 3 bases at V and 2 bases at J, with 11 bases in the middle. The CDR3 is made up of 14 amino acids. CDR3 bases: TGTGCCAGCAGCTTTTCGGGCAACCCCTACGAGCAGTACTTC. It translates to CASSFSGNPYEQYF.

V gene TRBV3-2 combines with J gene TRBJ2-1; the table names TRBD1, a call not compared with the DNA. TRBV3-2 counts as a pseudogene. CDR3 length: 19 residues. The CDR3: CASSQPYDRRDRTYNEQFF. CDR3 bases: TGTGCCAGCAGCCAACCTTACGACCGAAGGGACCGCACCTACAATGAGCAGTTCTTC.

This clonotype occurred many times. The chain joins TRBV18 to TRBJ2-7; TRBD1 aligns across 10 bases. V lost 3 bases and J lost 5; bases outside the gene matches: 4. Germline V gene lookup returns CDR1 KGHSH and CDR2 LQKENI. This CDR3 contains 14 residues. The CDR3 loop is CASSPTGGDHEQYF. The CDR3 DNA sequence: TGTGCCAGCTCACCGACAGGGGGCGATCACGAGCAGTACTTC.

The CDR3 sequence: CASSPNGNTEAFF. The CDR3 region has the DNA TGTGCCAGCTCACCAAACGGGAACACTGAAGCTTTCTTT. V usage is TRBV18 and J usage is TRBJ1-1; D uncertain. CDR1 and CDR2 from the germline V gene are KGHSH and LQKENI. The germline V and J ends were trimmed by 2 bases and 1 base, with 5 bases remaining between them. The CDR3 totals 13 residues.

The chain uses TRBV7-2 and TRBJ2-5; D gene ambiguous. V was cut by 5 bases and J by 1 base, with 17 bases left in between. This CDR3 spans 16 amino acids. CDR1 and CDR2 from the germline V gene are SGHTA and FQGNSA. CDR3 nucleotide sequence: TGTGCCAGCAGCCCCCTGGTCCAGAGTTCCCAAGAGACCCAGTACTTC. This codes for CASSPLVQSSQETQYF. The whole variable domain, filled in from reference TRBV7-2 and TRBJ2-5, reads GAGVSQSPSNKVTEKGKDVELRCDPISGHTALYWYRQSLGQGLEFLIYFQGNSAPDKSGLPSDRFSAERTGGSVSTLTIQRTQQEDSAVYLCASSPLVQSSQETQYFGPGTRLLVL.

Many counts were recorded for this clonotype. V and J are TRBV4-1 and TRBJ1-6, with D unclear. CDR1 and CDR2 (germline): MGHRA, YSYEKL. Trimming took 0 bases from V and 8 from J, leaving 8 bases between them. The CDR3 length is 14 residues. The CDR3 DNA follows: TGCGCCAGCAGCCAAGACCCGGGATATTCACCCCTCCACTTT. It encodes CASSQDPGYSPLHF.

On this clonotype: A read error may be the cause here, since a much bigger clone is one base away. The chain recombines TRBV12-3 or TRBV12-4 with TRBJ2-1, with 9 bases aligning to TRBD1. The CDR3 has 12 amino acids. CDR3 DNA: TGTACCAGCAGCCGGGACAGGGTTGAGCAGTTCTTC. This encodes CTSSRDRVEQFF.

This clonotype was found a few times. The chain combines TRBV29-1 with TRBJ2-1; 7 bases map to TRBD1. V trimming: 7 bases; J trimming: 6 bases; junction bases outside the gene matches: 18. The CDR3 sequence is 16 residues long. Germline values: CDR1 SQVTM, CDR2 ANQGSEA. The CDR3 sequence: CSAGGRRDNGVNEQFF. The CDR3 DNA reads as TGCAGCGCAGGGGGTCGTCGAGACAACGGTGTCAATGAGCAGTTCTTC.

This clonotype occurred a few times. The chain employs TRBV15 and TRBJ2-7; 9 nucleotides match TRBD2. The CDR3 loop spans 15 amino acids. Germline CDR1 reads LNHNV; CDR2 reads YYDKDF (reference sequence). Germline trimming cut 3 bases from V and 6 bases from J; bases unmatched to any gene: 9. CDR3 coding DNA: TGTGCCACCAGCAGTGTTGCGGGAGGGCCCGCCGAGCAGTACTTC. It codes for CATSSVAGGPAEQYF. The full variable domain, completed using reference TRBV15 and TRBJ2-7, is DAMVIQNPRYQVTQFGKPVTLSCSQTLNHNVMYWYQQKSSQAPKLLFHYYDKDFNNEADTPDNFQSRRPNTSFCFLDIRSPGLGDTAMYLCATSSVAGGPAEQYFGPGTRLTVT.

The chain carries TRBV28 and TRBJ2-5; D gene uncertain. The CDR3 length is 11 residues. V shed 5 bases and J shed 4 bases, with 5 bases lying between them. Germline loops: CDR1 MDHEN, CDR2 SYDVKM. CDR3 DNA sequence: TGTGCCAGCAGTAACGCAGAGACCCAGTACTTC. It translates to CASSNAETQYF. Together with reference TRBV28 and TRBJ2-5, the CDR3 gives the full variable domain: DVKVTQSSRYLVKRTGEKVFLECVQDMDHENMFWYRQDPGLGLRLIYFSYDVKMKEKGDIPEGYSVSREKKERFSLILESASTNQTSMYLCASSNAETQYFGPGTRLLVL.